This paragraph reports one T cell receptor beta chain. This record comes from a study of OX40 agonist ivuxolimab in advanced cancers. The assay was immunoSEQ multiplex PCR, and TCRdb's table has in-frame clones only and misses some. Here the sample spans some 59,000 clones, 75% to 90% being singletons. The TCR originated in an adult with an advanced solid tumor such as melanoma, head and neck, liver or kidney cancer. This specimen was CD4+ or CD8+ T cells sorted from blood, taken in a trial of the OX40 agonist ivuxolimab.

The CDR3 sequence: CASSYLGRSNEQFF. The CDR3 DNA reads as TGTGCCAGCAGTTACTTGGGTAGGTCCAATGAGCAGTTCTTC. The rearrangement joins TRBV6-5 to TRBJ2-1; D gene unclear. Germline V gene data show CDR1 as MNHEY and CDR2 as SVGAGI. This CDR3 comprises 14 residues. V dropped 1 base and J dropped 6 bases, with 10 bases sitting between them.